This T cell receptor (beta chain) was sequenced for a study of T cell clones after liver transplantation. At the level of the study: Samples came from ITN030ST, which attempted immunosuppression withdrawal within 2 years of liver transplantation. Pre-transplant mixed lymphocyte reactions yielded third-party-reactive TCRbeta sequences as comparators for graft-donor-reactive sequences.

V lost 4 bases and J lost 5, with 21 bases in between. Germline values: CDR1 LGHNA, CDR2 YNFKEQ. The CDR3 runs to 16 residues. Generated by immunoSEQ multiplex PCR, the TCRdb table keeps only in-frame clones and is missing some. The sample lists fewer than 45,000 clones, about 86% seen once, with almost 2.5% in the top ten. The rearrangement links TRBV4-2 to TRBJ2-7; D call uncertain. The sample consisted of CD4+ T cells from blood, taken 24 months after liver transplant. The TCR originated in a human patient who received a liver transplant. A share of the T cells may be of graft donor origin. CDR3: CASSRDADGLTDEQYF. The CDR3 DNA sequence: TGTGCCAGCAGCCGCGACGCGGACGGCCTGACGGACGAGCAGTACTTC.